A selection of T cell receptor beta chains follows, all from one sample in a study of blood T cells in healthy people across ages. MiXCR, run by TCRdb on the 5' RACE reads, gives a single entry per CDR3 protein. The sample comprises around 1,500,000 distinct CDR3 sequences, 28% of which are singletons, and 6.5% to 8.5% rests with the top ten. Source material: blood. The receptors come from a woman in her thirties in good health. Each CDR3 is given with its conserved first and last residue. The order of the fields is V gene, J gene, D gene, clone size, CDR3 protein, CDR3 DNA. The D gene is left open where the match is weak. Where a row states a size, it is once, few, many or the class of an expanded clone; other rows omit it.

>TRBV7-2|TRBJ1-5|NA|NA
CASSLGDYSNQPQHF
TGTGCCAGCAGCTTAGGAGATTATAGCAATCAGCCCCAGCATTTT
>TRBV5-6|TRBJ1-2|NA|few
CASNGGPYGYTF
TGTGCCAGCAACGGGGGCCCCTATGGCTACACCTTC
>TRBV12-3/TRBV12-4|TRBJ1-5|TRBD1|few
CASSRTGRMQPQHF
TGTGCCAGCAGTAGGACAGGGCGGATGCAGCCCCAGCATTTT
>TRBV20-1|TRBJ2-7|TRBD1|once
CSAMDRADEQYF
TGCAGTGCTATGGACAGGGCCGACGAGCAGTACTTC
>TRBV5-1|TRBJ1-6|TRBD1|few
CASSLEPTGQNSPLHF
TGCGCCAGCAGCTTGGAGCCGACAGGGCAGAATTCACCCCTCCACTTT
>TRBV9|TRBJ2-2|NA|few
CASSVESGSNTGELFF
TGTGCCAGCAGCGTAGAGAGCGGGTCGAACACCGGGGAGCTGTTTTTT
>TRBV5-1|TRBJ2-3|NA|few
CASSLAEFPTDTQYF
TGCGCCAGCAGCTTGGCCGAGTTCCCCACAGATACGCAGTATTTT
>TRBV12-3/TRBV12-4|TRBJ2-7|NA|NA
CASSLETSGAYEQYF
TGTGCCAGCAGTTTAGAAACCTCAGGGGCCTACGAGCAGTACTTC
>TRBV28|TRBJ2-5|NA|NA
CASSLQVVRETQYF
TGTGCCAGCAGTTTGCAGGTGGTCAGAGAGACCCAGTACTTC
>TRBV11-2|TRBJ2-3|NA|few
CASSLDGGGGGDTQYF
TGTGCCAGCAGCTTAGACGGAGGAGGGGGGGGAGATACGCAGTATTTT
>TRBV3-1|TRBJ2-1|TRBD1|few
CASTLQGKGAGEQFF
TGTGCCAGCACTCTCCAAGGGAAGGGGGCAGGAGAGCAGTTCTTC
>TRBV28|TRBJ2-3|TRBD2|NA
CAGSLGGGGTDTQYF
TGTGCCGGCAGTTTGGGCGGGGGGGGCACAGATACGCAGTATTTT
>TRBV29-1|TRBJ2-7|TRBD2|many
CSVEAGSGGGHFEQYF
TGCAGCGTTGAAGCGGGGAGCGGGGGGGGTCATTTCGAGCAGTACTTC
>TRBV29-1|TRBJ2-1|TRBD2|many
CSVKRGGNNEQFF
TGCAGCGTGAAGCGGGGGGGTAACAATGAGCAGTTCTTC
>TRBV7-2|TRBJ1-4|NA|many
CASSLEGEKLFF
TGTGCCAGCAGCTTGGAAGGGGAAAAACTGTTTTTT
>TRBV2|TRBJ2-3|NA|few
CASMVGDTQYF
TGTGCCAGCATGGTTGGAGATACGCAGTATTTT
>TRBV5-1|TRBJ2-2|NA|NA
CASSLLTGTGELFF
TGCGCCAGCAGCCTACTAACAGGCACCGGGGAGCTGTTTTTT
>TRBV6-5|TRBJ2-1|TRBD2|few
CASVRTSDSYNEQFF
TGTGCCAGCGTCAGGACTAGCGATTCCTACAATGAGCAGTTCTTC
>TRBV6-5|TRBJ2-7|NA|NA
CASRFQWDASYEQYF
TGTGCCAGCAGATTCCAATGGGACGCTTCCTACGAGCAGTACTTC
>TRBV12-3/TRBV12-4|TRBJ1-1|NA|NA
CASSPKLVNTEAFF
TGTGCCAGCAGCCCGAAGTTAGTGAACACTGAAGCTTTCTTT
>TRBV6-6|TRBJ2-5|TRBD2|few
CASSSDLSGGKETQYF
TGTGCCAGCAGTAGCGATCTTAGCGGGGGTAAAGAGACCCAGTACTTC
>TRBV25-1|TRBJ1-1|NA|NA
CASSAGWGDTEAFF
TGTGCCAGCAGTGCGGGGTGGGGGGATACTGAAGCTTTCTTT
>TRBV19|TRBJ1-3|TRBD1|NA
CASSIGQGRRSGNTIYF
TGCGCCAGTAGTATCGGACAGGGAAGGCGCTCTGGAAACACCATATATTTT
>TRBV6-1|TRBJ2-1|TRBD2|many
CASTWSGGASNEQFF
TGTGCCAGCACCTGGTCGGGGGGGGCGTCCAATGAGCAGTTCTTC
>TRBV6-1|TRBJ1-5|NA|NA
CASISILGNQPQHF
TGTGCCAGCATTTCCATATTGGGCAATCAGCCCCAGCATTTT
>TRBV28|TRBJ2-5|TRBD1|many
CASSPRTGMGETQYF
TGTGCCAGCAGCCCGCGGACAGGGATGGGGGAGACCCAGTACTTC
>TRBV12-3/TRBV12-4|TRBJ1-4|NA|NA
CASGGTDNDEELFF
TGTGCCAGCGGCGGGACGGATAATGATGAAGAACTGTTTTTT
>TRBV13|TRBJ1-6|NA|NA
CASSFRGGRNSPLHF
TGTGCCAGCAGCTTCCGGGGGGGGCGTAATTCACCCCTCCACTTT
>TRBV9|TRBJ1-2|TRBD1|NA
CASSIATGGGYGYTF
TGTGCCAGCAGCATAGCGACAGGGGGCGGCTATGGCTACACCTTC
>TRBV13|TRBJ2-7|TRBD2|few
CASSFRLAGAPEQYF
TGTGCCAGCAGCTTTCGACTAGCGGGAGCCCCAGAGCAGTACTTC
>TRBV20-1|TRBJ1-1|NA|NA
CSARQPWVTEAFF
TGCAGTGCTAGACAGCCATGGGTCACTGAAGCTTTCTTT
>TRBV14|TRBJ2-1|NA|NA
CAGSQDVGNEQFF
TGTGCCGGCAGCCAAGATGTAGGCAATGAGCAGTTCTTC
>TRBV12-3/TRBV12-4|TRBJ1-6|TRBD1|NA
CASSRTGSMEPLHF
TGTGCCAGCAGTAGGACAGGGTCGATGGAACCCCTCCACTTT
>TRBV10-1|TRBJ2-4|NA|NA
CASSDSGSNYNEQYF
TGCGCCAGCAGTGATTCCGGGTCGAACTACAATGAGCAGTACTTC
>TRBV5-1|TRBJ2-6|NA|few
CASSVWGSGANVLTF
TGCGCCAGCAGCGTGTGGGGGTCCGGGGCCAACGTCCTGACTTTC
>TRBV18|TRBJ1-2|TRBD1|few
CASSLGQGEDYGYTF
TGTGCCAGCTCACTTGGACAGGGCGAGGACTATGGCTACACCTTC
>TRBV20-1|TRBJ2-3|TRBD2|NA
CSAPTSGRTDTQYF
TGCAGTGCGCCGACTAGCGGGAGGACAGATACGCAGTATTTT
>TRBV2|TRBJ2-7|TRBD1|few
CASSGLKDRVVYEQYF
TGTGCCAGCAGTGGACTTAAAGACAGGGTGGTCTACGAGCAGTACTTC
>TRBV29-1|TRBJ1-1|NA|NA
CSVAGRGDAEAFF
TGCAGCGTTGCTGGTCGGGGGGACGCTGAAGCTTTCTTT
>TRBV20-1|TRBJ2-3|NA|NA
CSAAPADTQYF
TGCAGTGCGGCCCCGGCAGATACGCAGTATTTT
>TRBV4-3|TRBJ1-2|NA|many
CASSQDRGFRPYGYTF
TGCGCCAGCAGCCAAGACCGGGGGTTTCGCCCCTATGGCTACACCTTC
>TRBV7-9|TRBJ2-2|NA|NA
CASSLAVAGELFF
TGTGCCAGCAGCTTAGCGGTCGCCGGGGAGCTGTTTTTT